This T cell receptor beta chain was sequenced for a study of T-cell reconstitution after alpha-beta-depleted transplantation in children. Preparing the TCRbeta library involved the use of unique molecular identifiers. TCRdb called the PCR reads again in MiXCR, with one record for every CDR3 protein. The sample lists 300,000 to 400,000 distinct CDR3 sequences; about an eighth were seen once. Trimming stripped 5 bases from V and 13 bases from J, with 18 bases between. The CDR3 sequence is 12 residues long. The chain couples TRBV12-3 or TRBV12-4 to TRBJ2-7; either TRBD1 or TRBD2 may fit D (5 bases each). The source of this sequence is a human donor who donated a stem cell graft to a child with Fanconi anemia. The input for sequencing was PBMCs, taken from the stem cell graft. The CDR3: CASSPQGVVHYF. The CDR3 DNA reads as TGTGCCAGCAGTCCCCAGGGAGTGGTCCACTACTTC.